The present T cell receptor (beta chain) was sequenced within a study of early T cells in non-severe SARS-CoV-2 infection (dated by TCRdb to the early 2020s). For the wider study: Because TCR sequencing was done on bulk RNA from unsorted whole blood, the alpha and beta chains could not be paired. Overall study outcomes, separate from this receptor: VDJdb matching was skewed toward anti-spike CD8 responses and likely underestimated virus-specific expansions, missing private and CD4 specificities.

For this clonotype: Its antigen is not yet known. Base-call qualities are not available, and no considerably larger clone is one nucleotide away.

Set within a cohort of healthcare workers in London, UK, this nested case-control study involved weekly PCR testing of nasopharyngeal swabs along with blood sampling. Healthcare workers were recruited between 23 and 31 March 2020, during the week of the UK lockdown, and were followed weekly for up to about 15 weeks. The library was made by 5' RACE. Sequencing used a NextSeq 500. The TCR library protocol attached unique molecular identifiers to individual cDNA molecules to correct for sequencing error and PCR bias. Both TCR alpha and beta chains were sequenced, and tight co-correlation was observed between alpha and beta sequence abundances in each sample. On the study's bioinformatics: V gene, J gene and CDR3 annotation of TCR sequences was performed with Decombinator V4. TCRs were defined as expanded if a significant change between any two time points was detected under a Poisson model with p below 0.0001. TCR abundances were normalised to the total number of TCRs sequenced per sample and were expressed as counts per million. MAIT TCRs were defined by TRAV1-2 paired with TRAJ12, TRAJ20 or TRAJ33, and iNKT TCRs by TRAV10 paired with TRAJ18. VDJdb, accessed 1 November 2021, was searched for CMV, EBV and SARS-CoV-2 annotated TCRs, with TCRs annotated for multiple antigens excluded. TCRdb reran the public reads through fastp at Q25 and MiXCR, keeping productive beta chains. Here each entry gathers all rows of one CDR3 protein and keeps the most common genes and DNA. The V and J calls were not made by the authors but by TCRdb's processing. A total of around 100,000 distinct CDR3 sequences appear in this sample, less than 15% of them only once. Of the sample, approximately 6% is held by the ten largest clones.

The germline V gene sets CDR1 to SGHTA and CDR2 to FQGNSA. Germline trimming: 5 bases from V, 2 bases from J; junction bases outside gene matches: 10. From cysteine to phenylalanine, the CDR3 is 16 amino acids long. Only the CDR3 region is kept as DNA, spanning 48 bases read in frame from base 1. The source material was whole blood. This TCR came from an adult who was a healthcare worker with PCR-confirmed SARS-CoV-2 infection or an uninfected control (not recorded which). This sequence uses TRBV7-2 and TRBJ2-3; TRBD1 lines up with 7 middle nucleotides. For the CDR3, the sequence is CASSRTGTVSTDTQYF. Read as DNA, the sequence is TGTGCCAGCAGCCGGACCGGGACAGTGTCCACAGATACGCAGTATTTT.